This T cell receptor (beta chain) comes out of a study of T cells after yellow fever vaccination. Study at large: Fractions of limited cellularity were prepared by means of SMART-Seq v4 Ultra Low Input. Points from the study as a whole: Post-booster repertoires again held most primary-vaccination clones (roughly 96% CD4, over 80% CD8).

This clonotype was seen only a few times. Its antigen is unidentified. This CDR3 has 16 residues. The V gene's germline CDR1 is SGHDT and CDR2 YYEEEE. Unmatched junction bases numbered 6, after V lost 3 bases and J lost 2 bases. Conversion of TCR transcripts into cDNA relied on 5'RACE template switching, which added a universal primer site and UMIs. In TCRdb, the 5' RACE reads were re-called with MiXCR into one record per CDR3 protein. This repertoire shows around 100,000 distinct CDR3 sequences, 8% to 9.5% found once; its top ten account for about 25%. This sequence was found in a young man who received the YFV17D yellow fever vaccine. The chain links TRBV5-6 to TRBJ2-1; TRBD2 agrees at 9 bases. The source was CD8+ T cells sorted from PBMCs, collected 45 days after the yellow fever booster vaccination. The CDR3: CASSSIAGAAYNEQFF. DNA of the CDR3: TGTGCCAGCAGCTCTATAGCGGGAGCAGCCTACAATGAGCAGTTCTTC.